One sample yielded the 20 T cell receptor beta chains listed below, sequenced in a study of shared T cell receptors in the human thymus. Some clones are missing from TCRdb's copy, which holds only in-frame ones; the method was immunoSEQ multiplex PCR. The sample comprises over 65,000 clones, more than 90% of which are singletons, and about 0.036% rests with the top ten. Sequencing input: thymocytes. The receptors here all came from a human donor.

This chain links TRBV2 with TRBJ2-1, with TRBD2 matching 13 bases. With 7 bases clipped from V and 2 bases from J, the junction kept 14 bases outside the gene matches. The CDR3 is 19 residues long. Germline loops: CDR1 SNHLY, CDR2 FYNNEI. CDR3 sequence: CASIGWTSGGAPTYNEQFF. The CDR3 coding sequence is TGTGCCAGCATCGGATGGACTAGCGGGGGAGCCCCGACCTACAATGAGCAGTTCTTC.

This chain joins TRBV4-1 and TRBJ2-3, with D maybe TRBD1 (5 bases). The CDR3 runs 18 residues. Germline V gene sequence: CDR1 MGHRA, CDR2 YSYEKL. Trimming pared 0 bases from V and 2 bases from J, leaving 18 bases between. The CDR3 nucleotides are TGCGCCAGCAGCCAAGACAGGGAAAAACAGGCCAACACAGATACGCAGTATTTT. This codes for CASSQDREKQANTDTQYF.

The V and J genes are TRBV19 and TRBJ1-2, with 7 bases matching TRBD1. V lost 11 bases and J lost 8; bases outside the gene matches: 8. The germline CDR1 and CDR2 sequences are LNHDA and SQIVND (reference sequence). This CDR3 is built from 11 residues. CDR3 sequence reads: CAGEGQHGYTF. CDR3 nucleotides: TGTGCCGGCGAGGGACAGCACGGCTACACCTTC.

The chain carries TRBV5-1 and TRBJ1-1; D is undetermined. The CDR3 has 17 amino acids. Trimming stripped 2 bases from V and 2 bases from J, with 19 bases between. Germline values: CDR1 SGHRS, CDR2 YFSETQ. The CDR3 region has the DNA TGCGCCAGCAGCTTCTCATCAGCGGTTGGAATTAACACTGAAGCTTTCTTT. Translated, it gives CASSFSSAVGINTEAFF.

The V gene is TRBV6-6, the J gene TRBJ1-2; a weak D match, TRBD1 (6 bases). Germline V CDR1 and CDR2: MNHNY, SVGAGI (reference sequence). This CDR3 contains 14 residues. Trimming removed 3 bases from V and 5 bases from J, with 13 bases in between. CDR3 nucleotides: TGTGCCAGCAGTTATTGGCAGGGGAAATATGGCTACACCTTC. Translation: CASSYWQGKYGYTF.

CDR3 sequence: CASSLRTSGGYNEQFF. CDR3 bases: TGCGCCAGCAGCTTGCGCACTAGCGGGGGTTACAATGAGCAGTTCTTC. This sequence joins TRBV5-1 and TRBJ2-1, with 11 bases that match TRBD2. CDR3 length equals 16 residues. The trim removed 1 base at V and 4 bases at J, leaving 4 bases unmatched. Per germline, CDR1 SGHRS and CDR2 YFSETQ.

The J gene is TRBJ1-2, the V gene TRBV6-5; 8 positions match TRBD1. J lost 4 bases, V lost 9 bases, and 10 bases had no gene match. Germline CDR1 and CDR2: MNHEY and SVGAGI. The CDR3 runs 14 residues. The CDR3 region is CASRTGLYFYGYTF. The CDR3 DNA follows: TGTGCCAGTCGGACAGGGCTTTATTTCTATGGCTACACCTTC.

The chain recombines TRBV27 with TRBJ1-2; maybe TRBD1 (5 bases). The germline V gene encodes CDR1 MNHEY and CDR2 SMNVEV (reference sequence). The CDR3 spans 13 residues. Trimming took off 6 bases at V and 0 bases at J, with 8 bases between the two ends. In nucleotides, the CDR3 is TGTGCCAGCAGGGACATCGCTAACTATGGCTACACCTTC. Translating it yields CASRDIANYGYTF.

The chain couples TRBV27 to TRBJ2-3; 10 bases line up with TRBD1. Trimming at V came to 3 bases and at J to 1 base, leaving 4 bases not matched to a gene. Germline V gene sequence: CDR1 MNHEY, CDR2 SMNVEV (reference sequence). CDR3 length equals 16 residues. The CDR3 loop is CASSFSGTGGTDTQYF. The CDR3 region has the DNA TGTGCCAGCAGTTTTTCCGGGACAGGGGGCACAGATACGCAGTATTTT.

The chain uses TRBV18 and TRBJ2-6; no clear D. Trimming cost V 3 bases and J 2 bases, with 11 bases left between them. Germline-derived CDR1 and CDR2 are KGHSH and LQKENI. The CDR3 is made up of 16 amino acids. The CDR3 nucleotides read TGTGCCAGCTCACCTGGACGGATTGCTGGGGCCAACGTCCTGACTTTC. It yields the protein CASSPGRIAGANVLTF.

The rearrangement links TRBV7-9 to TRBJ1-4, with a possible D match to TRBD1 (6 bases). Germline CDR1 is SEHNR and CDR2 is FQNEAQ (reference sequence). The CDR3 length is 14 residues. The ends were cut back, 4 bases at V and 8 bases at J, with 14 bases in the middle. The CDR3 DNA reads TGTGCCAGCAGCTACGGGGGCCAAGGGGAAAAACTGTTTTTT. Translating it yields CASSYGGQGEKLFF. Variable domain in full (rest from reference TRBV7-9 and TRBJ1-4): DTGVSQNPRHKITKRGQNVTFRCDPISEHNRLYWYRQTLGQGPEFLTYFQNEAQLEKSRLLSDRFSAERPKGSFSTLEIQRTEQGDSAMYLCASSYGGQGEKLFFGSGTQLSVL.

The chain joins TRBV6-5 to TRBJ1-3; D possibly corresponds to TRBD1 (6 bases). In germline, CDR1 is MNHEY, CDR2 SVGAGI. The CDR3 contains 16 residues. The V and J ends lost 2 bases and 4 bases respectively, with 15 bases between them. Written as DNA, the CDR3 is TGTGCCAGCAGTTACCATCCCAGGGGTTCAGGAAACACCATATATTTT. Translation gives CASSYHPRGSGNTIYF.

The chain is built from TRBV6-5 and TRBJ2-1; no reliable D call. Germline V gives CDR1 MNHEY, CDR2 SVGAGI. V was shortened by 1 base and J by 2 bases, with 9 bases between the two germline ends. This CDR3 has 15 residues. The CDR3 spells CASSYYIGTYNEQFF. In DNA, the CDR3 is TGTGCCAGCAGTTACTATATTGGGACCTACAATGAGCAGTTCTTC.

The chain links TRBV10-3 to TRBJ2-3; maybe TRBD1 (5 bases). The V gene lost 6 bases and the J gene lost 5 bases, with 9 bases spanning the gap. Per the germline V gene, CDR1 is ENHRY and CDR2 is SYGVKD. CDR3 length equals 12 residues. The CDR3 is CAISPDRDTQYF. As DNA, the CDR3 is TGTGCCATCAGCCCCGACAGAGATACGCAGTATTTT.

The gene calls are TRBV2 and TRBJ2-3; the D gene is possibly TRBD1 (5 bases). Germline CDR1 SNHLY, CDR2 FYNNEI. CDR3 length: 20 residues. The germline V and J ends were trimmed by 3 bases and 6 bases, with 31 bases remaining between them. In nucleotides, the CDR3 is TGTGCCAGCAGTGACTTTTTTAGGGGTAGACAGCCCCCCTCCCAGGATACGCAGTATTTT. Its translation: CASSDFFRGRQPPSQDTQYF.

The CDR3: CASSLFAISKNIQYF. DNA of the CDR3: TGTGCCAGCAGCTTGTTCGCGATATCCAAAAACATTCAGTACTTC. The chain employs TRBV5-6 and TRBJ2-4; D gene uncertain. The V end lost 1 base, the J end lost 2 bases, and 10 bases lay between the germline ends. This CDR3 is built from 15 residues. Germline CDR1 and CDR2: SGHDT and YYEEEE.

The chain carries TRBV4-3 and TRBJ2-2; 8 bases line up with TRBD1. Looked up from germline, CDR1 is LGHNA and CDR2 is YSLEER. The CDR3 runs 20 residues. The J segment lost 2 bases and the V segment lost 3 bases, leaving 17 bases of the junction unmatched. The CDR3 loop is CASSHLKRGPGQVNTGELFF. CDR3 DNA: TGCGCCAGCAGCCACCTAAAACGAGGTCCGGGACAGGTTAACACCGGGGAGCTGTTTTTT.

This clone occurred once. V and J are TRBV15 and TRBJ2-7; 10 bases match TRBD1. Germline-derived CDR1 and CDR2 are LNHNV and YYDKDF (reference sequence). This CDR3 contains 14 residues. V gave up 5 bases and J gave up 4 bases; unmatched junction bases: 5. For the CDR3, the DNA is TGTGCCACCAGCTCCCGGGACAGGGGTTACGAGCAGTACTTC. Translated, it gives CATSSRDRGYEQYF.

The genes are TRBV5-1 and TRBJ2-1; D remains unclear. The length of the CDR3 is 15 residues. Germline-derived CDR1 and CDR2 are SGHRS and YFSETQ. V lost 2 bases, J lost 5 bases, and 14 bases lay in between. The CDR3: CASSFKFVRHNEQFF. CDR3 DNA sequence: TGCGCCAGCAGCTTTAAGTTTGTTCGGCACAATGAGCAGTTCTTC.

The rearrangement uses TRBV5-5 and TRBJ2-1, with 10 bases identical to TRBD1. The germline V gene encodes CDR1 SGHKS and CDR2 YYEKEE (reference sequence). The CDR3 is made up of 16 amino acids. J lost 3 bases, V lost 0 bases, and 3 bases had no gene match. CDR3 amino acids: CASSLEGDRGYNEQFF. Here the CDR3 DNA reads TGTGCCAGCAGCTTGGAGGGGGACAGGGGCTACAATGAGCAGTTCTTC.